These 27 T cell receptor beta chains were sequenced from one sample in a study of regulatory T cells in long-lasting Graves disease. Time point here: persistent/refractory GD, antithyroid drugs over 5 years with positive TRAb. The TCR library used RNA extracted from PBMCs. In building TCR beta libraries, iRepertoire HTBI primers were used together with Arm-PCR of CDR3 regions. TCRdb recomputed calls from the multiplex PCR reads with MiXCR, one row per CDR3 protein. This sample has approximately 350,000 distinct CDR3 sequences, with 20% to 25% found just once. The material was peripheral blood mononuclear cells (PBMCs), obtained when the disease was refractory, from a patient treated with antithyroid drugs. These receptors came from a middle-aged woman with Graves disease.

The sample holds a few counts of this clonotype. The V gene is TRBV28, the J gene TRBJ2-1; 8 nucleotides match TRBD1. The CDR3 is 13 residues long. Germline assignment: CDR1 MDHEN and CDR2 SYDVKM. After removal of 9 bases from V and 5 bases from J, the junction contained 6 bases not matched to a gene. The CDR3 is CASRTGPDNEQFF. CDR3 nucleotides: TGTGCCAGTAGGACAGGGCCGGACAATGAGCAGTTCTTC.

This chain joins TRBV6-1 and TRBJ1-2; D remains unclear. Trimming pared 6 bases from V and 6 bases from J, leaving 14 bases between. This CDR3 is built from 13 residues. Germline lookup yields CDR1 MNHNS and CDR2 SASEGT. CDR3 region: CASSRGPYHGYTF. In DNA form, the CDR3 reads TGTGCCAGCAGCCGCGGACCCTACCATGGCTACACCTTC.

In DNA form, the CDR3 reads TGTGCCAGCAGCCTCCCTGACAGGGCACGCTACAATGAGCAGTTCTTC. Translated, it gives CASSLPDRARYNEQFF. The chain uses TRBV14 and TRBJ2-1; 7 nucleotides align to TRBD1. The CDR3 loop spans 16 amino acids. Germline CDR1 SGHDN, CDR2 FVKESK. The trim removed 4 bases at V and 3 bases at J, leaving 9 bases unmatched. The variable domain in full, completed from reference TRBV14 and TRBJ2-1, reads EAGVTQFPSHSVIEKGQTVTLRCDPISGHDNLYWYRRVMGKEIKFLLHFVKESKQDESGMPNNRFLAERTGGTYSTLKVQPAELEDSGVYFCASSLPDRARYNEQFFGPGTRLTVL.

This clonotype was detected ten times or more. The gene calls are TRBV2 and TRBJ2-4; D unresolved. This CDR3 is built from 15 residues. The germline V gene has CDR1 SNHLY and CDR2 FYNNEI. V was trimmed by 3 bases and J by 3 bases, leaving 12 bases between them. The CDR3 here is CASSDSSRLKNIQYF. The CDR3 nucleotides read TGTGCCAGCAGTGACTCCTCGCGACTCAAAAACATTCAGTACTTC.

This clonotype was counted between two and nine times. DNA for the CDR3: TGTGCCAGCAGTTACTCCCAGGCTTCAGATACGCAGTATTTT. It encodes CASSYSQASDTQYF. The chain combines TRBV6-5 with TRBJ2-3; D not resolved. Looked up from germline, CDR1 is MNHEY and CDR2 is SVGAGI. Trimming left V 0 bases short and J 4 bases short, with 8 bases between. The CDR3 has 14 amino acids.

The sample holds a few counts of this clonotype. The J gene is TRBJ1-2, the V gene TRBV28, with D maybe TRBD1 (5 bases). Germline V gene sequence: CDR1 MDHEN, CDR2 SYDVKM. Between the trimmed V and J ends, which lost 3 bases and 8 bases, there was a span of 22 bases. The CDR3 extends over 16 amino acids. In DNA, the CDR3 is TGTGCCAGCAGTTTGGGGGAAACAGCCCAGTACGGCGGCTACACCTTC. Protein sequence: CASSLGETAQYGGYTF.

This clonotype was found many times. The chain joins TRBV11-2 to TRBJ1-1; no clear D. Germline V gene sequence: CDR1 SGHAT, CDR2 FQNNGV. The V gene lost 3 bases and the J gene lost 3 bases, with 14 bases spanning the gap. The CDR3 consists of 15 residues. CDR3 sequence: CASSFLPWVDTEAFF. The CDR3 DNA sequence: TGTGCCAGCAGCTTTCTTCCATGGGTTGACACTGAAGCTTTCTTT.

The rearrangement joins TRBV19 to TRBJ2-7; 7 nucleotides agree with TRBD1. This CDR3 has 15 amino acids. In germline, CDR1 is LNHDA, CDR2 SQIVND (reference sequence). The V segment lost 5 bases and the J segment 0 bases; nucleotides outside the gene matches: 7. This CDR3 reads CASSFAGQASYEQYF. The CDR3 DNA is TGTGCCAGTAGTTTCGCCGGACAGGCCTCCTACGAGCAGTACTTC.

V usage is TRBV10-3 and J usage is TRBJ2-7, with 13 nucleotides matching TRBD2. The V gene's germline CDR1 is ENHRY and CDR2 SYGVKD. The CDR3 has 14 amino acids. The ends lost 4 bases at V and 4 bases at J; junction bases unmatched: 1. CDR3 sequence reads: CAISGTSGSYEQYF. The DNA of the CDR3 is TGTGCCATCAGTGGGACTAGCGGGAGTTACGAGCAGTACTTC.

The rearrangement joins TRBV2 to TRBJ2-7; tentatively, D is TRBD1 or TRBD2 (5 bases each). The CDR3 runs to 14 residues. V shed 4 bases and J shed 5 bases, with 15 bases lying between them. Germline V lookup: CDR1 SNHLY, CDR2 FYNNEI. CDR3 loop: CASSAGRATHEQYF. As DNA, the CDR3 is TGTGCCAGCAGTGCGGGACGGGCAACTCACGAGCAGTACTTC.

This clonotype has just a few counts. This chain uses TRBV5-1 with TRBJ1-5; D is unresolved. Germline values: CDR1 SGHRS, CDR2 YFSETQ. This CDR3 region has 14 residues. The V gene lost 2 bases and the J gene lost 8 bases, with 14 bases spanning the gap. CDR3 nucleotide sequence: TGCGCCAGCAGCTTCGAAGCCAGCGGAAAGCCCCAGCATTTT. Amino acid sequence: CASSFEASGKPQHF.

The J gene is TRBJ1-4, the V gene TRBV7-9; 7 bases are a match to TRBD1. CDR3 length equals 15 residues. V shed 5 bases and J 8 bases; nucleotides not matched to a gene: 11. Germline V CDR1 and CDR2: SEHNR, FQNEAQ (reference sequence). CDR3 protein: CASSVDRAGWEKLFF. The CDR3 bases are TGTGCCAGCAGCGTCGACAGGGCAGGCTGGGAAAAACTGTTTTTT.

This clonotype has a count of ten or more. The rearrangement links TRBV6-5 to TRBJ2-7; TRBD1 matches 7 bases. This CDR3 has 16 residues. Germline V gives CDR1 MNHEY, CDR2 SVGAGI. The V and J ends lost 2 bases and 1 base, in that order; junction bases with no gene match: 8. The CDR3 DNA reads as TGTGCCAGCAGTTACGACCGACAGGGAACTTCCTACGAGCAGTACTTC. It codes for CASSYDRQGTSYEQYF.

This clonotype was counted at least ten times. This chain uses TRBV4-2 with TRBJ2-5; 10 positions match TRBD2. The CDR3 is made up of 15 amino acids. V shed 1 base, J shed 4 bases, and the junction held 3 bases outside the gene matches. Germline V gives CDR1 LGHNA, CDR2 YNFKEQ. CDR3 loop: CASSQGGLAPETQYF. CDR3 nucleotides: TGTGCCAGCAGCCAAGGGGGACTAGCGCCAGAGACCCAGTACTTC.

The table lists this clonotype with a few counts. V usage is TRBV7-8 and J usage is TRBJ2-1; no clear D gene. Trimming took 0 bases from V and 7 from J, leaving 13 bases between them. CDR3 length: 15 residues. The germline gives CDR1 SGHVS, CDR2 FQNEAQ. The CDR3, as DNA: TGTGCCAGCAGCTTAGCAGGGTTCTACGGGAATGAGCAGTTCTTC. It specifies CASSLAGFYGNEQFF.

To note about this clonotype: A far larger clone is off by one base, so a read error is likely. The V and J genes are TRBV10-3 and TRBJ2-7; D not resolved. CDR1 ENHRY and CDR2 SYGVKD come from the germline V gene. The germline V and J ends were trimmed by 5 bases and 6 bases, with 8 bases remaining between them. The CDR3 is made up of 11 amino acids. CDR3 sequence reads: CAISSPREQYF. CDR3 DNA: TGTGCCATCAGTTCCCCGCGCGAGCAGTACTTC.

In this sample, this clonotype turned up many times. The chain carries TRBV2 and TRBJ1-3; D ambiguous. V was shortened by 9 bases and J by 0 bases, with 12 bases between the two germline ends. The CDR3 contains 14 residues. From germline, CDR1 is SNHLY and CDR2 FYNNEI. The CDR3 region has the DNA TGTGCCAGTGCCACCCAGGCCTCTGGAAACACCATATATTTT. Its protein is CASATQASGNTIYF. The complete variable domain, with remaining parts taken from reference TRBV2 and TRBJ1-3, reads EPEVTQTPSHQVTQMGQEVILRCVPISNHLYFYWYRQILGQKVEFLVSFYNNEISEKSEIFDDQFSVERPDGSNFTLKIRSTKLEDSAMYFCASATQASGNTIYFGEGSWLTVV.

This clonotype occurred many times. This chain connects TRBV3-1 to TRBJ1-1; no reliable D call. The V gene lost 0 bases and the J gene lost 7 bases, with 9 bases spanning the gap. The CDR3 covers 13 residues. Germline V gene sequence: CDR1 LGHDT, CDR2 YNNKEL (reference sequence). CDR3: CASSQEPRVEAFF. CDR3 DNA sequence: TGTGCCAGCAGCCAAGAACCTAGGGTTGAAGCTTTCTTT.

The chain uses TRBV6-5 and TRBJ1-1, with D maybe TRBD1 (5 bases). This CDR3 is built from 18 residues. Trimming removed 0 bases from V and 4 bases from J, with 21 bases in between. Per the germline V gene, CDR1 is MNHEY and CDR2 is SVGAGI. DNA of the CDR3: TGTGCCAGCAGTTACTCCCGGCAGGGTCGTGCCGGACTCACTGAAGCTTTCTTT. Its protein is CASSYSRQGRAGLTEAFF.

This clonotype showed up many times. This rearrangement joins TRBV28 to TRBJ2-2; 10 nucleotides match TRBD2. This CDR3 region has 16 residues. Germline V CDR1 and CDR2: MDHEN, SYDVKM. V shed 3 bases, J shed 2 bases, and the junction held 3 bases outside the gene matches. This chain's CDR3 is CASSLWTSGNTGELFF. In DNA, the CDR3 is TGTGCCAGCAGTTTGTGGACTAGCGGTAACACCGGGGAGCTGTTTTTT.

The chain uses TRBV11-3 and TRBJ2-2; D remains unclear. V dropped 1 base and J dropped 2 bases, with 8 bases sitting between them. CDR1 SGHNT and CDR2 YENEEA come from the germline V gene. This CDR3 is built from 15 residues. In nucleotides, the CDR3 is TGTGCCAGCAGCTTAGGAAGCACTAACACCGGGGAGCTGTTTTTT. Its protein product is CASSLGSTNTGELFF.

The gene calls are TRBV6-1 and TRBJ1-1; D is ambiguous. CDR3 length equals 14 residues. Germline CDR1 is MNHNS and CDR2 is SASEGT. V was clipped by 7 bases and J by 4 bases, with 16 bases between them. The CDR3, as DNA: TGTGCCAGCACCTACGGAGCGGGGAGCACTGAAGCTTTCTTT. The encoded protein is CASTYGAGSTEAFF.

This clonotype has a handful of counts. The J gene is TRBJ1-1, the V gene TRBV5-6; TRBD1 aligns across 11 bases. This CDR3 has 17 residues. After removal of 4 bases from V and 0 bases from J, the junction contained 8 bases not matched to a gene. Germline CDR1 reads SGHDT; CDR2 reads YYEEEE. For the CDR3, the DNA is TGTGCCAGCAGCATCCGGGACAGGGGGTTTATGAACACTGAAGCTTTCTTT. It codes for CASSIRDRGFMNTEAFF.

This clonotype was observed many times. The chain joins TRBV12-3 or TRBV12-4 to TRBJ2-7; TRBD2 agrees at 7 bases. The trim removed 7 bases at V and 6 bases at J, leaving 9 bases unmatched. The CDR3 contains 13 residues. The CDR3 sequence: CASILGGEGEQYF. The CDR3 DNA sequence: TGTGCCAGCATCCTTGGGGGGGAAGGCGAGCAGTACTTC.

This clonotype was seen at least ten times. The CDR3, as DNA: TGTGCCAGCAGCCGGGGGGGAGCTAAGGGGACCCAGTACTTC. Amino acids: CASSRGGAKGTQYF. The genes are TRBV12-3 or TRBV12-4 and TRBJ2-5, with 8 bases that match TRBD2. This CDR3 has 14 residues. V lost 6 bases and J lost 7; bases outside the gene matches: 10.

This clonotype was seen at least ten times. This chain connects TRBV2 to TRBJ2-5, with a weak D call TRBD1 (5 bases). The CDR3 runs 15 residues. Germline CDR1 is SNHLY and CDR2 is FYNNEI. Trimming shortened V by 2 bases and J by 0 bases, and 10 bases separated the two germline ends. The CDR3, as DNA: TGTGCCAGCAGTGAAAAGGGGATATACCAAGAGACCCAGTACTTC. Translation gives CASSEKGIYQETQYF. Together with reference TRBV2 and TRBJ2-5, the CDR3 gives the full variable domain: EPEVTQTPSHQVTQMGQEVILRCVPISNHLYFYWYRQILGQKVEFLVSFYNNEISEKSEIFDDQFSVERPDGSNFTLKIRSTKLEDSAMYFCASSEKGIYQETQYFGPGTRLLVL.

This clonotype came up a few times. This chain connects TRBV9 to TRBJ1-1; D is perhaps TRBD1 (6 bases). V lost 0 bases, J lost 4 bases, and 22 bases lay in between. This CDR3 is built from 18 residues. Germline V gene lookup returns CDR1 SGDLS and CDR2 YYNGEE. CDR3 DNA: TGTGCCAGCAGCGTAGCTGATTGGCAGGGGAAAGGAGCCACTGAAGCTTTCTTT. It codes for CASSVADWQGKGATEAFF.